The 30 T cell receptor beta chains below all came from one sample that was sequenced in a study of radiotherapy plus CTLA-4 blockade in lung cancer (dated by TCRdb to 2016 to 2018). Library generation was performed with the immunoSEQ multiplex PCR assay. The table comes from immuneACCESS by way of TCRdb, which keeps in-frame sequences with V and J called. Part of the clones is missing from these tables; in studies checked, under half for an unresolved V gene and the rest for unknown reasons. Here the sample has fewer than 65,000 clones; about 80% occur a single time. The leading ten clones occupy around 6.6% of the sample. The input for sequencing was peripheral blood, taken from a patient treated with radiotherapy plus ipilimumab. The receptors shown here come from a human donor with non-small cell lung cancer whose response to radiotherapy plus ipilimumab could not be evaluated.

The chain carries TRBV6-1 and TRBJ1-3, with D uncertain. This CDR3 has 15 amino acids. The ends were cut back, 4 bases at V and 0 bases at J, with 10 bases in the middle. Germline CDR1 MNHNS, CDR2 SASEGT. The chain's CDR3 is CASSVSGSSGNTIYF. In nucleotides, the CDR3 is TGTGCCAGCAGTGTTTCCGGGAGCTCTGGAAACACCATATATTTT.

This chain uses TRBV7-8 with TRBJ2-1, with TRBD1 matching over 8 bases. With V trimmed by 1 base and J by 9 bases, 11 bases remained unmatched. Germline V gene data show CDR1 as SGHVS and CDR2 as FQNEAQ. The CDR3 has 16 amino acids. The CDR3 nucleotides are TGTGCCAGCAGCTTAGGGCCAGGGGGCCTTGTAAGTGAGCAGTTCTTC. This encodes CASSLGPGGLVSEQFF.

V gene TRBV10-2 combines with J gene TRBJ2-1, with 9 bases that match TRBD2. Germline V gene lookup returns CDR1 WSHSY and CDR2 SAAADI. The ends lost 4 bases at V and 2 bases at J; junction bases unmatched: 9. This CDR3 comprises 17 residues. The CDR3 loop is CASSGLGSGGPYNEQFF. In nucleotides, the CDR3 is TGCGCCAGCAGTGGGTTAGGGAGCGGGGGGCCCTACAATGAGCAGTTCTTC.

The V and J genes are TRBV7-2 and TRBJ2-3; D is possibly TRBD2 (5 bases). CDR1 is SGHTA and CDR2 is FQGNSA in the germline V gene. V lost 5 bases, J lost 12 bases, and 18 bases lay in between. The CDR3 covers 13 residues. DNA of the CDR3: TGTGCCAGCAGCCCTCTAATGGAGGCCCCCCAGTATTTT. Protein product: CASSPLMEAPQYF.

The chain links TRBV2 to TRBJ2-3; TRBD2 agrees at 10 bases. The CDR3 covers 15 residues. Looked up from germline, CDR1 is SNHLY and CDR2 is FYNNEI. The J segment lost 2 bases and the V segment lost 5 bases, leaving 4 bases of the junction unmatched. The CDR3 nucleotides read TGTGCCAGCAGTTATCTAGCGGGGGTCACAGATACGCAGTATTTT. It specifies CASSYLAGVTDTQYF. Complete variable domain (other parts from reference TRBV2 and TRBJ2-3): EPEVTQTPSHQVTQMGQEVILRCVPISNHLYFYWYRQILGQKVEFLVSFYNNEISEKSEIFDDQFSVERPDGSNFTLKIRSTKLEDSAMYFCASSYLAGVTDTQYFGPGTRLTVL.

V and J are TRBV14 and TRBJ2-3; a possible D gene is TRBD1 (6 bases). Germline CDR1 and CDR2: SGHDN and FVKESK. The CDR3 is made up of 12 amino acids. V gave up 7 bases and J gave up 8 bases, with 13 bases separating them. CDR3 protein: CASNSGVRTQYF. The CDR3, as DNA: TGTGCCAGCAACTCAGGGGTTCGTACGCAGTATTTT.

The chain combines TRBV5-1 with TRBJ1-2, with TRBD1 matching 7 bases. V lost 0 bases to trimming and J lost 2 bases; unmatched junction nucleotides: 1. The CDR3 runs to 14 residues. Germline values: CDR1 SGHRS, CDR2 YFSETQ. The CDR3 protein is CASSLGDSNYGYTF. CDR3 DNA sequence: TGCGCCAGCAGCTTGGGGGACAGCAACTATGGCTACACCTTC.

The V call is TRBV7-2, the J call TRBJ2-3; TRBD2 might be the D (7 bases). This CDR3 spans 15 amino acids. The V gene lost 3 bases and the J gene lost 1 base, with 11 bases spanning the gap. Germline V gene data show CDR1 as SGHTA and CDR2 as FQGNSA. For the CDR3, the DNA is TGTGCCAGCAGCTTTACCGGGGGGCGCACAGATACGCAGTATTTT. Protein product: CASSFTGGRTDTQYF. Based on the CDR3 plus reference TRBV7-2 and TRBJ2-3, the full variable domain is GAGVSQSPSNKVTEKGKDVELRCDPISGHTALYWYRQSLGQGLEFLIYFQGNSAPDKSGLPSDRFSAERTGGSVSTLTIQRTQQEDSAVYLCASSFTGGRTDTQYFGPGTRLTVL.

The chain employs TRBV6-6 and TRBJ1-5; 8 bases fit TRBD1. Germline V gene lookup returns CDR1 MNHNY and CDR2 SVGAGI (reference sequence). The CDR3 loop spans 14 amino acids. Unmatched junction bases numbered 2, after V lost 6 bases and J lost 1 base. The CDR3 nucleotides read TGTGCCAGCAGCGGACAGGGAAGCAATCAGCCCCAGCATTTT. Protein sequence: CASSGQGSNQPQHF.

This clone has just one count. This rearrangement joins TRBV11-2 to TRBJ2-1, with 9 bases fitting TRBD1. Germline V gene data show CDR1 as SGHAT and CDR2 as FQNNGV. After removal of 3 bases from V and 12 bases from J, the junction contained 9 bases not matched to a gene. The CDR3 extends over 14 amino acids. Here the CDR3 reads CASSFGTGPGLQFF. The CDR3 DNA reads as TGTGCCAGCAGCTTCGGGACAGGGCCTGGCCTGCAGTTCTTC.

This sequence joins TRBV5-8 and TRBJ1-1; 11 bases match TRBD1. The CDR3 totals 16 residues. Germline V CDR1 and CDR2: SGHTS, YDEGEE. The V gene end was trimmed by 2 bases and the J gene end by 5 bases; junction bases not matched to a gene: 8. CDR3 loop: CASSFQPGQGDTEAFF. The CDR3 DNA reads TGTGCCAGCAGCTTTCAACCGGGACAGGGGGATACTGAAGCTTTCTTT.

J is TRBJ2-3 and V is TRBV9; 8 bases are shared with TRBD1. Germline V gene sequence: CDR1 SGDLS, CDR2 YYNGEE. V lost 4 bases, J lost 2 bases, and 6 bases stayed unmatched. The CDR3 has 15 residues. Here the CDR3 reads CASSPRTGLTDTQYF. CDR3 DNA: TGTGCCAGCAGCCCAAGGACAGGGCTCACAGATACGCAGTATTTT.

The rearrangement joins TRBV5-6 to TRBJ2-1; possible D gene TRBD2, 6 bases. Between the trimmed V and J ends, which lost 4 bases and 6 bases, there was a span of 20 bases. The CDR3 spans 16 residues. Germline CDR1 and CDR2: SGHDT and YYEEEE. The CDR3 protein is CASSPQPRDLLNEQFF. Written as DNA, the CDR3 is TGTGCCAGCAGCCCCCAACCGCGGGACCTCCTCAATGAGCAGTTCTTC.

The CDR3 coding sequence is TGTGCCAGCGCCCCCGACGGGTCCTACGAGCAGTACTTC. Amino acids: CASAPDGSYEQYF. This chain joins TRBV19 and TRBJ2-7; no reliable D call. V dropped 9 bases and J dropped 1 base, with 13 bases sitting between them. Per the germline V gene, CDR1 is LNHDA and CDR2 is SQIVND (reference sequence). The CDR3 runs to 13 residues. Full variable domain (outside the CDR3, taken from reference TRBV19 and TRBJ2-7): DGGITQSPKYLFRKEGQNVTLSCEQNLNHDAMYWYRQDPGQGLRLIYYSQIVNDFQKGDIAEGYSVSREKKESFPLTVTSAQKNPTAFYLCASAPDGSYEQYFGPGTRLTVT.

The V call is TRBV7-9, the J call TRBJ1-3; D is unresolved. The CDR3 covers 15 residues. V was trimmed by 5 bases and J by 0 bases, leaving 11 bases between them. Germline V CDR1 and CDR2: SEHNR, FQNEAQ (reference sequence). The CDR3 loop is CASSGSRSSGNTIYF. In DNA form, the CDR3 reads TGTGCCAGCAGCGGCTCCCGGAGCTCTGGAAACACCATATATTTT.

This chain links TRBV11-2 with TRBJ2-5, with TRBD1 matching over 7 bases. This CDR3 region has 15 residues. Germline CDR1 and CDR2: SGHAT and FQNNGV. The trim removed 5 bases at V and 4 bases at J, leaving 10 bases unmatched. The CDR3 is CASSRQGSWRETQYF. The CDR3 nucleotides read TGTGCCAGCAGCCGACAGGGCAGCTGGCGAGAGACCCAGTACTTC.

The rearrangement uses TRBV19 and TRBJ1-2; possibly TRBD1 for D (6 bases). V lost 1 base to trimming and J lost 4 bases, with 10 bases between them. The CDR3 loop spans 14 amino acids. Germline V CDR1 and CDR2: LNHDA, SQIVND (reference sequence). CDR3 bases: TGTGCCAGTAGTATAGCCGGGACAACCTATGGCTACACCTTC. Its protein product is CASSIAGTTYGYTF.

This clone was recorded a few times. The chain employs TRBV28 and TRBJ2-7, with 8 bases lining up with TRBD2. Germline assignment: CDR1 MDHEN and CDR2 SYDVKM. J lost 5 bases, V lost 8 bases, and 5 bases had no gene match. The CDR3 has 12 amino acids. CDR3 nucleotides: TGTGCCAGCGAGCGGGAGTTCGACGAGCAGTACTTC. The encoded protein is CASEREFDEQYF.

This clone was seen more than once but under ten times. The gene calls are TRBV19 and TRBJ1-2; 8 bases are a match to TRBD1. Germline lookup yields CDR1 LNHDA and CDR2 SQIVND (reference sequence). Germline trimming cut 10 bases from V and 7 bases from J; bases unmatched to any gene: 11. The CDR3 sequence is 13 residues long. The CDR3 protein is CATRDRRRGGYTF. CDR3 sequence (DNA): TGTGCCACCCGGGACAGGAGAAGAGGTGGCTACACCTTC.

The chain is built from TRBV5-4 and TRBJ2-5; the D gene is possibly TRBD1 (6 bases). CDR3 size: 14 residues. The V and J ends lost 4 bases and 3 bases respectively, with 13 bases between them. CDR1 and CDR2 from the germline V gene are SGHNT and YYREEE (reference sequence). The CDR3 region has the DNA TGTGCCAGCAGCACGAACCCAGGGGAAGAGACCCAGTACTTC. Translated, it gives CASSTNPGEETQYF. The full variable domain, completed using reference TRBV5-4 and TRBJ2-5, is ETGVTQSPTHLIKTRGQQVTLRCSSQSGHNTVSWYQQALGQGPQFIFQYYREEENGRGNFPPRFSGLQFPNYSSELNVNALELDDSALYLCASSTNPGEETQYFGPGTRLLVL.

The rearrangement uses TRBV19 and TRBJ1-1; D is unclear. Trimming removed 7 bases at V and 4 bases at J, with 13 bases between. The CDR3 length is 13 residues. Germline values: CDR1 LNHDA, CDR2 SQIVND (reference sequence). CDR3 protein: CASTSRGSTEAFF. As DNA, the CDR3 is TGTGCCAGTACCTCCCGTGGCAGCACTGAAGCTTTCTTT.

The chain is built from TRBV4-3 and TRBJ2-7, with 9 bases matching TRBD2. The germline CDR1 and CDR2 sequences are LGHNA and YSLEER. The CDR3 covers 18 residues. V shed 1 base and J 3 bases; nucleotides not matched to a gene: 13. CDR3 loop: CASSQGLGVASGNYEQYF. The DNA for the CDR3 is TGCGCCAGCAGCCAAGGACTCGGCGTTGCTAGCGGGAACTACGAGCAGTACTTC.

In its sample, this clone was seen a few times. The CDR3 coding sequence is TGTGCCAGCATCGACAGGGGGCCCTACAATGAGCAGTTCTTC. It specifies CASIDRGPYNEQFF. This chain joins TRBV25-1 and TRBJ2-1; TRBD1 aligns across 10 bases. Trimming at V came to 7 bases and at J to 2 bases, leaving 2 bases not matched to a gene. The V gene's germline CDR1 is MGHDK and CDR2 SYGVNS. The CDR3 is made up of 14 amino acids. Full variable domain (rest looked up from reference TRBV25-1 and TRBJ2-1): EADIYQTPRYLVIGTGKKITLECSQTMGHDKMYWYQQDPGMELHLIHYSYGVNSTEKGDLSSESTVSRIRTEHFPLTLESARPSHTSQYLCASIDRGPYNEQFFGPGTRLTVL.

The J gene is TRBJ2-1, the V gene TRBV28; tentatively, D is TRBD2 (6 bases). CDR3 length equals 14 residues. The V end was cut by 3 bases, the J end by 7 bases, with 13 bases between. Germline V lookup: CDR1 MDHEN, CDR2 SYDVKM. Here the CDR3 reads CASSFGTRWNEQFF. DNA for the CDR3: TGTGCCAGCAGTTTTGGGACTCGTTGGAATGAGCAGTTCTTC.

This chain's CDR3 is CASSQSQGGHSPLHF. Written as DNA, the CDR3 is TGCGCCAGCAGCCAGTCACAGGGAGGGCATTCACCCCTCCACTTT. The V and J genes are TRBV4-3 and TRBJ1-6; a weak D match, TRBD1 (6 bases). The length of the CDR3 is 15 residues. V dropped 3 bases and J dropped 8 bases, with 14 bases sitting between them. Germline V CDR1 and CDR2: LGHNA, YSLEER.

This chain connects TRBV9 to TRBJ2-3; 15 bases are shared with TRBD2. J gave up 6 bases and V 0 bases, and 5 bases lay outside the gene matches. Germline assignment: CDR1 SGDLS and CDR2 YYNGEE. The CDR3 is 17 residues long. As DNA, the CDR3 is TGTGCCAGCAGCGTAGGAGGACTAGCGGGGGGGAGGGATACGCAGTATTTT. Translated, it gives CASSVGGLAGGRDTQYF.

The genes are TRBV5-1 and TRBJ2-3; 9 nucleotides align to TRBD2. The CDR3 is 16 residues long. Germline V CDR1 and CDR2: SGHRS, YFSETQ. J lost 6 bases, V lost 4 bases, and 12 bases had no gene match. The CDR3 region is CASSPQPAGGSDTQYF. The CDR3 DNA reads TGCGCCAGCAGCCCCCAACCGGCGGGAGGGTCGGATACGCAGTATTTT.

V usage is TRBV5-8 and J usage is TRBJ1-1, with a weak D call TRBD1 (5 bases). Per the germline V gene, CDR1 is SGHTS and CDR2 is YDEGEE. The length of the CDR3 is 17 residues. V gave up 0 bases and J gave up 4 bases, with 19 bases separating them. The CDR3 DNA is TGTGCCAGCAGCTTGGTGCAGGGAAAGGTGGTACGCACTGAAGCTTTCTTT. Encoded protein: CASSLVQGKVVRTEAFF. Complete variable domain (other parts from reference TRBV5-8 and TRBJ1-1): EAGVTQSPTHLIKTRGQQATLRCSPISGHTSVYWYQQALGLGLQFLLWYDEGEERNRGNFPPRFSGRQFPNYSSELNVNALELEDSALYLCASSLVQGKVVRTEAFFGQGTRLTVV.

The CDR3 DNA is TGTGCCAGCAGCACAACCGTGCGGGGGATTTCATCAGCTTTCTTT. This encodes CASSTTVRGISSAFF. The gene calls are TRBV28 and TRBJ1-1, with a tentative D call TRBD1 (5 bases). The CDR3 is 15 amino acids. Trimming stripped 6 bases from V and 10 bases from J, with 24 bases between. Germline values: CDR1 MDHEN, CDR2 SYDVKM.

The chain couples TRBV5-4 to TRBJ2-1; the D gene is possibly TRBD1 (6 bases). Germline V gene lookup returns CDR1 SGHNT and CDR2 YYREEE (reference sequence). Between the trimmed V and J ends, which lost 4 bases and 2 bases, there was a span of 16 bases. CDR3 length: 16 amino acids. In DNA form, the CDR3 reads TGTGCCAGCAGCAATGGGGCAGGGGTGGCCTACAATGAGCAGTTCTTC. Amino acids: CASSNGAGVAYNEQFF.